These 10 T cell receptor beta chains were sequenced from one sample in a study of T cells in Graves' hyperthyroidism and ophthalmopathy. RNA transcripts yielded amplified TCR beta CDR3 regions. Primed by the HTBI set, a first-round RT-PCR was run on the TCR CDR3. A single record per CDR3 protein comes from TCRdb applying MiXCR to the multiplex PCR reads. Of around 580,000 distinct CDR3 sequences in the sample, around 42% were seen once. Sequenced input: peripheral blood or thyroid tissue (not recorded which). The receptors here all came from a woman aged 18-29 years with Graves' hyperthyroidism.

The table lists this clonotype with many counts. The chain has TRBV28 and TRBJ2-7; 9 nucleotides line up with TRBD1. J gave up 5 bases and V 3 bases, and 8 bases lay outside the gene matches. Germline CDR1 and CDR2: MDHEN and SYDVKM. The CDR3 runs 15 residues. The CDR3 DNA reads TGTGCCAGCAGTTTGACAAACAGGGGGCGAGACGAGCAGTACTTC. Its translation: CASSLTNRGRDEQYF.

In this sample, this clonotype turned up once. No conserved phenylalanine or tryptophan ends this CDR3, so it is likely a read error. V usage is TRBV24-1 and J usage is TRBJ2-1, with D unclear. The CDR3 has 14 residues. With 5 bases removed from V and 7 bases from J, the gap between germline ends came to 14 bases. The germline V gene has CDR1 KGHDR and CDR2 SFDVKD. CDR3 region: CATSVSDGWNEQFL. DNA for the CDR3: TGTGCCACCAGTGTCTCAGATGGGTGGAATGAGCAGTTCCTC.

This clonotype was counted once. The CDR3 loop reads CSLARTHRGSEQYF. The CDR3 nucleotides are TGCAGCTTGGCACGGACACACAGAGGCTCCGAGCAGTACTTC. V and J are TRBV29-1 and TRBJ2-7; D possibly corresponds to TRBD1 (5 bases). V shed 8 bases and J shed 6 bases, with 23 bases lying between them. The CDR3 is 14 residues long. Germline V gives CDR1 SQVTM, CDR2 ANQGSEA.

This chain joins TRBV7-9 and TRBJ2-2; D is ambiguous. Trimming left V 11 bases short and J 5 bases short, with 15 bases between. Germline lookup yields CDR1 SEHNR and CDR2 FQNEAQ (reference sequence). The CDR3 totals 13 residues. CDR3 sequence (DNA): TGTGCCTGCCCCGGTTTGGGTACCGGGGAGCTGTTTTTT. Protein: CACPGLGTGELFF.

The chain has TRBV29-1 and TRBJ2-7, with TRBD2 matching 7 bases. The V and J ends lost 8 bases and 5 bases, in that order; junction bases with no gene match: 15. The CDR3 consists of 14 residues. Per germline, CDR1 SQVTM and CDR2 ANQGSEA. The chain's CDR3 is CSSGRRERGDEQYF. CDR3 DNA: TGCAGCAGTGGAAGGCGGGAGAGGGGTGACGAGCAGTACTTC.

The rearrangement links TRBV29-1 to TRBJ2-5; 10 nucleotides line up with TRBD1. J was trimmed by 3 bases and V by 4 bases; bases with no gene match: 8. This CDR3 comprises 15 residues. Germline-derived CDR1 and CDR2 are SQVTM and ANQGSEA. CDR3: CSVVAGTGAEETQYF. In DNA, the CDR3 is TGCAGCGTTGTGGCTGGGACAGGGGCGGAAGAGACCCAGTACTTC.

Remarks on this clonotype: No conserved phenylalanine or tryptophan is present at the end of the CDR3, so a read error is the likely explanation. No DNA is shown, since the ends of the CDR3 on it are uncertain; the CDR3 is the one TCRdb lists. The rearrangement joins TRBV7-3 to TRBJ2-2; no DNA check was done on the table's D call, TRBD2. With termini counted, the CDR3 has 18 amino acids. The germline CDR1 and CDR2 sequences are SGHTA and FQGTGA. CDR3 residues: CASSPGLAGVANTGELYV.

V and J are TRBV3-1 and TRBJ1-1; weak D call: TRBD1 (5 bases). This CDR3 has 17 residues. Germline loops: CDR1 LGHDT, CDR2 YNNKEL (reference sequence). V was trimmed by 0 bases and J by 4 bases, leaving 18 bases between them. The CDR3 loop is CASSQDVTGPLGTEAFF. The CDR3, as DNA: TGTGCCAGCAGCCAAGACGTGACGGGGCCCTTGGGCACTGAAGCTTTCTTT.

The chain has TRBV29-1 and TRBJ2-6, with 8 bases matching TRBD1. The CDR3 covers 15 residues. The V segment lost 5 bases and the J segment 4 bases; nucleotides outside the gene matches: 7. The V gene's germline CDR1 is SQVTM and CDR2 ANQGSEA. The CDR3 region is CSVPRQGLGANVLTF. CDR3 nucleotides: TGCAGCGTTCCGAGACAGGGGCTCGGGGCCAACGTCCTGACTTTC.

On this clonotype: Without the conserved terminal phenylalanine or tryptophan, this CDR3 likely stems from a read error. The chain has TRBV20-1 and TRBJ2-7; 7 positions match TRBD2. The junction had 5 bases not matched to a gene; V was cut back by 2 bases and J by 7 bases. From germline, CDR1 is DFQATT and CDR2 SNEGSKA (reference sequence). The CDR3 contains 12 residues. In nucleotides, the CDR3 is TGCAGTGCTAGACTAGCGGACAATGAGCAGTACCTC. It specifies CSARLADNEQYL.